The source of this T cell receptor beta chain is a study of T cell repertoires in cytomegalovirus infection. As for the study in general: Peptides in the study included HLA-C-restricted and HLA-B-restricted CMV epitopes. CMV infection together with matching HLA type was indicated by public TCR beta signatures.

One entry per CDR3 protein, called by TCRdb with MiXCR from the reads. The data contain under 850,000 distinct CDR3 sequences, around a third of them singletons. The CDR3 loop spans 15 amino acids. From germline, CDR1 is KGHDR and CDR2 SFDVKD. Notes on the study in general: The ex vivo response showed dominance by HLA-C-restricted CMV-specific TCR beta clonotypes.

Concerning this clonotype itself: Antigen specificity is unknown. One junction end disagrees with the germline gene, perhaps due to a read error.

The sequences come from cultured PBMCs, collected from culture after CMV antigen stimulation. This clonotype was obtained from a human donor in good health (CMV status not recorded). Some clones in this sample may be carry-over from other donors' samples. V gene TRBV24-1 combines with J gene TRBJ2-7; D possibly uses TRBD1 or TRBD2 (5 bases each). As DNA, the CDR3 is TGTGCCACCCGTGACGCTTGGGGGAGCTCCTACGAGCAGTACTTC. Translated: CATRDAWGSSYEQYF.